A single TCR beta chain is shown here with its context. This sample is drawn from a study of blood T cell repertoires in COVID-19. The wider study: From T cells, B-cell-depleted T cells, or PBMCs came the material, which was cDNA or gDNA.

Original analysis: Estimates of nucleated cell counts were drawn from the amplification of reference gene primers. TCRdb's copy holds only in-frame clones and misses some; the assay was immunoSEQ multiplex PCR. V and J calls and clone size are those listed in that table; D and trimming were worked out from the DNA. The sample contains about 200,000 clones, about nine tenths of which appear only once. The CDR3 is made up of 15 amino acids. Germline CDR1 is LNHDA and CDR2 is SQIVND (reference sequence). The V segment lost 1 base and the J segment 8 bases; nucleotides outside the gene matches: 5. This chain joins TRBV19 and TRBJ2-7; TRBD2 matches at 13 bases. The sequence was obtained from a man younger than 35 with active or convalescent COVID-19. The specimen sequenced was peripheral blood. The CDR3 is CASSIVGTSGDQQYF. The CDR3 coding sequence is TGTGCCAGTAGTATAGTTGGGACTAGCGGGGATCAGCAGTACTTC.